These T cell receptor beta chains were read from a single sample in a study of CD8+CD57+ T cells in acquired aplastic anemia. MiXCR was run by TCRdb on the reads, yielding one entry per CDR3 protein. The profile shows more than 250,000 distinct CDR3 sequences, 45% to 70% of them singletons. The specimen was sorted CD4+, CD8+, or CD8+CD57+ T cells (not recorded which) from PBMCs. These receptors were collected from a human donor with severe aplastic anemia or a healthy control (not recorded which). Both conserved end residues are trimmed from each CDR3. The order of the fields is clone size, J gene, CDR3 length, V gene, CDR3 protein. Some rows mark clone size as missing; the rest say once, few, many or name a class of expanded clone.

>-|TRBJ2-1|11|TRBV7-2
ASSQLTTTEQF
>once|TRBJ1-3|11|TRBV29-1
SVEQGSGNTIY
>-|TRBJ1-1|12|TRBV7-8
ASNLVRDTRKAF
>-|TRBJ1-1|11|TRBV20-1
SASVGMNTEAF
>many|TRBJ2-6|16|TRBV9
ASSARDRLGSGANVLT
>-|TRBJ2-7|11|TRBV20-1
SAPSRSPYEQY
>-|TRBJ1-4|13|TRBV19
ASTLTGQGHEKLF
>-|TRBJ2-7|14|TRBV10-3
AISRVRADSRYEQY
>-|TRBJ2-2|14|TRBV20-1
SARRGGSPNTGELF
>-|TRBJ2-1|12|TRBV19
ASSIIPSDREQF
>-|TRBJ1-1|12|TRBV5-1
ASSLVQGAAEAF
>few|TRBJ2-2|12|TRBV10-3
AISAGRNTGELF
>few|TRBJ1-1|11|TRBV7-8
ASSSGFYTEAF
>-|TRBJ2-1|13|TRBV7-2
ASSLVGGGFYEQF
>-|TRBJ1-2|11|TRBV10-1
ASVTGGAYGYT
>many|TRBJ1-5|17|TRBV7-8
ASSLGRDRVAPGLQPQH
>-|TRBJ2-1|10|TRBV9
ASSLWSDEQF
>-|TRBJ2-5|10|TRBV29-1
ALIGVQETQY